This T cell receptor beta chain was recorded in a study of cytomegalovirus exposure and HLA in healthy donors. Study-level information: From HLA-typed donors, an early data release held about 92 million unique TCRs. Whole-study findings and limits: When analyzed later, a missense DCLRE1C variant was found to be linked to TCR beta V- and J-gene trimming. A few chains tied to CMV proved CMV antigen-specific in vitro.

Each of the donors was a healthy bone marrow donor. A multiplex PCR was run with 60 Vbeta primers and 13 Jbeta primers. Generated by immunoSEQ multiplex PCR, the TCRdb table keeps only in-frame clones and is missing some. Counted here are approximately 160,000 clones, roughly 78% occurring once; the ten biggest clones make up 1%. As for this clone: Its target is not known.

V gave up 1 base and J gave up 3 bases, with 5 bases separating them. Germline V lookup: CDR1 SGHRS, CDR2 YFSETQ. This CDR3 has 12 amino acids. The sequenced sample was PBMCs. This receptor was taken from a woman between 50 and 59 years old in good health and CMV-seropositive. V gene TRBV5-1 combines with J gene TRBJ2-7; D remains unclear. CDR3 bases: TGCGCCAGCAGCTTGTTCAGCTACGAGCAGTACTTC. Encoded protein: CASSLFSYEQYF. The entire variable domain, with the rest obtained from reference TRBV5-1 and TRBJ2-7, is as follows: KAGVTQTPRYLIKTRGQQVTLSCSPISGHRSVSWYQQTPGQGLQFLFEYFSETQRNKGNFPGRFSGRQFSNSRSEMNVSTLELGDSALYLCASSLFSYEQYFGPGTRLTVT.